This T cell receptor beta chain emerged from a study of radiotherapy plus CTLA-4 blockade in lung cancer. TCRdb's table, derived via immunoSEQ multiplex PCR, lists solely in-frame clones and lacks some. The sample shows 50,000 or so clones, roughly three quarters of them seen only once. Note on this clone: Its target is unknown.

CDR3 length: 12 residues. With 5 bases removed from V and 11 bases from J, the gap between germline ends came to 10 bases. Germline-derived CDR1 and CDR2 are MNHEY and SVGAGI. Study results and limitations: Subsequent to radiotherapy plus ipilimumab, tumor-derived TCR clones underwent expansion in blood.

Sequenced here: peripheral blood, sampled from a patient treated with radiotherapy plus ipilimumab. The J gene is TRBJ1-6, the V gene TRBV6-5; no clear D gene. This TCR was sampled from a human donor with non-small cell lung cancer who had stable disease on radiotherapy plus ipilimumab. CDR3 region: CASSTTGTPLHF. DNA of the CDR3: TGTGCCAGCAGTACCACGGGGACACCCCTCCACTTT.